One and the same sample provided the 26 T cell receptor beta chains below, sequenced in a study of OX40 agonist ivuxolimab in advanced cancers. Generated by immunoSEQ multiplex PCR, the TCRdb table keeps only in-frame clones and is missing some. Of 48,000 or so clones listed, 80% to 95% were seen once; the top ten hold roughly 6.3%. This specimen consisted of CD4+ or CD8+ T cells sorted from blood, obtained in a trial of the OX40 agonist ivuxolimab. Every receptor here comes from an adult with an advanced solid tumor such as melanoma, head and neck, liver or kidney cancer.

This clone was counted a single time. The chain links TRBV7-9 to TRBJ2-2; D gene ambiguous. The V gene lost 1 base and the J gene lost 9 bases, with 6 bases spanning the gap. The length of the CDR3 is 12 residues. The V gene's germline CDR1 is SEHNR and CDR2 FQNEAQ (reference sequence). The DNA for the CDR3 is TGTGCCAGCAGCTTAGGTGGGCGGGAGCTGTTTTTT. This codes for CASSLGGRELFF.

The chain carries TRBV6-5 and TRBJ2-2; TRBD1 matches at 9 bases. Germline CDR1 reads MNHEY; CDR2 reads SVGAGI. CDR3 length: 16 residues. The V segment lost 0 bases and the J segment 3 bases; nucleotides outside the gene matches: 2. The CDR3 loop is CASSYSRDRDTGELFF. The CDR3 DNA reads TGTGCCAGCAGTTACTCCCGGGACAGGGACACCGGGGAGCTGTTTTTT.

V is TRBV27 and J is TRBJ1-1; the D is unclear. Trimming pared 3 bases from V and 5 bases from J, leaving 10 bases between. Germline values: CDR1 MNHEY, CDR2 SMNVEV (reference sequence). This CDR3 has 13 residues. The CDR3 loop is CASSFNSLTEAFF. CDR3 in DNA: TGTGCCAGCAGTTTTAATTCCTTGACTGAAGCTTTCTTT.

The CDR3, as DNA: TGTGCCAGCAGTCCTCCGGACAGGGGGTTGGAGACCCAGTACTTC. Amino acids: CASSPPDRGLETQYF. This rearrangement joins TRBV6-5 to TRBJ2-5; 10 bases match TRBD1. Germline CDR1 MNHEY, CDR2 SVGAGI. CDR3 length: 15 residues. The junction had 8 bases not matched to a gene; V was cut back by 5 bases and J by 5 bases.

Turning to this clone: The same CDR3 is also encoded by other DNA sequences in this sample. V gene TRBV6-1 combines with J gene TRBJ1-5, with D perhaps matching TRBD1 (5 bases). The CDR3 loop spans 15 amino acids. Germline V gene lookup returns CDR1 MNHNS and CDR2 SASEGT. Trimming removed 6 bases at V and 1 base at J, with 13 bases between. CDR3 residues: CASSEGRKSNQPQHF. The CDR3 DNA reads as TGTGCCAGCAGCGAGGGACGGAAAAGCAATCAGCCCCAGCATTTT.

This rearrangement joins TRBV7-9 to TRBJ2-5; 7 nucleotides match TRBD2. CDR1 is SEHNR, CDR2 FQNEAQ, per germline (reference sequence). The CDR3 runs 14 residues. V trimming: 5 bases; J trimming: 3 bases; junction bases outside the gene matches: 6. The CDR3 DNA reads TGTGCCAGCAGCCGCGGGGGAGTGGAAGAGACCCAGTACTTC. It codes for CASSRGGVEETQYF.

The genes are TRBV7-9 and TRBJ1-1; D call uncertain. Germline values: CDR1 SEHNR, CDR2 FQNEAQ (reference sequence). The CDR3 runs to 14 residues. V lost 5 bases to trimming and J lost 0 bases, with 10 bases between them. CDR3 residues: CASSLGIMNTEAFF. The DNA of the CDR3 is TGTGCCAGCAGCCTGGGGATTATGAACACTGAAGCTTTCTTT.

This chain connects TRBV7-9 to TRBJ2-7, with D possibly matching TRBD2 (6 bases). This CDR3 has 13 residues. Trimming removed 5 bases at V and 4 bases at J, with 12 bases between. CDR1 SEHNR and CDR2 FQNEAQ come from the germline V gene (reference sequence). This chain's CDR3 is CASSIGAGYEQYV. The CDR3 DNA sequence: TGTGCCAGCAGCATAGGGGCGGGATACGAGCAGTACGTC.

This clone was seen more than once but under ten times. The CDR3 region has the DNA TGTGCCAGCAGTTTACAGGGAATCACTGAAGCTTTCTTT. Its translation is CASSLQGITEAFF. The V and J genes are TRBV28 and TRBJ1-1, with D possibly TRBD1 on 5 matching bases. V lost 2 bases and J lost 4, with 8 bases in between. Per the germline V gene, CDR1 is MDHEN and CDR2 is SYDVKM. The CDR3 is made up of 13 amino acids.

The J gene is TRBJ1-5, the V gene TRBV5-8; 8 nucleotides line up with TRBD1. CDR3 length: 12 amino acids. The V gene end was trimmed by 6 bases and the J gene end by 7 bases; junction bases not matched to a gene: 3. Germline CDR1 reads SGHTS; CDR2 reads YDEGEE. The CDR3 sequence is CASTRGRQPQHF. The DNA for the CDR3 is TGTGCCAGCACCAGGGGGCGACAGCCCCAGCATTTT.

The rearrangement uses TRBV4-2 and TRBJ2-5; 8 bases match TRBD2. Germline trimming cut 4 bases from V and 2 bases from J; bases unmatched to any gene: 6. Germline lookup yields CDR1 LGHNA and CDR2 YNFKEQ. This CDR3 spans 15 amino acids. The CDR3, as DNA: TGTGCCAGCAGCCGGAATAGCGGGGCTCAAGAGACCCAGTACTTC. It translates to CASSRNSGAQETQYF.

The chain recombines TRBV4-1 with TRBJ1-1; 7 nucleotides align to TRBD1. In germline, CDR1 is MGHRA, CDR2 YSYEKL. J was trimmed by 2 bases and V by 0 bases; bases with no gene match: 3. The CDR3 loop spans 15 amino acids. DNA of the CDR3: TGCGCCAGCAGCCAAGACAGGGGGAGAAACACTGAAGCTTTCTTT. This gives the protein CASSQDRGRNTEAFF.

With regard to this clone: The germline gene is not matched at one end of the junction; a read error may be the cause. This chain joins TRBV20-1 and TRBJ1-4; unclear D gene. The CDR3 extends over 8 amino acids. Germline assignment: CDR1 DFQATT and CDR2 SNEGSKA (reference sequence). The CDR3 sequence: CSARWAVF. The CDR3 DNA reads TGCAGTGCTAGATGGGCTGTTTTT.

This chain joins TRBV29-1 and TRBJ1-1; D is unclear. The germline V gene encodes CDR1 SQVTM and CDR2 ANQGSEA. This CDR3 has 13 amino acids. Trimming took 6 bases from V and 2 from J, leaving 13 bases between them. In DNA form, the CDR3 reads TGCAGCGTCGAGCCGTGGGGAAACACTGAAGCTTTCTTT. Residues: CSVEPWGNTEAFF. The variable domain in full, completed from reference TRBV29-1 and TRBJ1-1, reads SAVISQKPSRDICQRGTSLTIQCQVDSQVTMMFWYRQQPGQSLTLIATANQGSEATYESGFVIDKFPISRPNLTFSTLTVSNMSPEDSSIYLCSVEPWGNTEAFFGQGTRLTVV.

The J gene is TRBJ2-7, the V gene TRBV6-1, with D uncertain. This CDR3 has 14 amino acids. Germline-derived CDR1 and CDR2 are MNHNS and SASEGT. V lost 5 bases and J 2 bases, leaving 13 bases between the germline ends. CDR3 protein: CASSPRRVPYEQYV. In nucleotides, the CDR3 is TGTGCCAGCAGTCCCCGTAGGGTCCCCTACGAGCAGTACGTC.

The V gene is TRBV5-1, the J gene TRBJ2-3, with 10 nucleotides matching TRBD1. The CDR3 covers 13 residues. The germline gives CDR1 SGHRS, CDR2 YFSETQ. J was trimmed by 5 bases and V by 4 bases; bases with no gene match: 1. The CDR3 DNA follows: TGCGCCAGCAGCCGGACAGGGGGAGATACGCAGTATTTT. Protein sequence: CASSRTGGDTQYF.

V gene TRBV9 combines with J gene TRBJ1-1; D unresolved. The CDR3 is 16 residues long. Germline V lookup: CDR1 SGDLS, CDR2 YYNGEE. Trimming took off 0 bases at V and 0 bases at J, with 12 bases between the two ends. The CDR3 loop reads CASSVVPDSMNTEAFF. The CDR3 DNA sequence: TGTGCCAGCAGCGTAGTGCCGGATTCCATGAACACTGAAGCTTTCTTT.

V and J are TRBV9 and TRBJ1-1, with D maybe TRBD1 (5 bases). The V end lost 4 bases, the J end lost 7 bases, and 14 bases lay between the germline ends. The CDR3 spans 13 residues. Germline lookup yields CDR1 SGDLS and CDR2 YYNGEE. CDR3 region: CASSPGEGSEAFF. CDR3 coding DNA: TGTGCCAGCAGCCCAGGAGAGGGGAGTGAAGCTTTCTTT. The variable domain in full, completed from reference TRBV9 and TRBJ1-1, reads DSGVTQTPKHLITATGQRVTLRCSPRSGDLSVYWYQQSLDQGLQFLIQYYNGEERAKGNILERFSAQQFPDLHSELNLSSLELGDSALYFCASSPGEGSEAFFGQGTRLTVV.

This chain uses TRBV4-2 with TRBJ2-5; 10 bases line up with TRBD2. This CDR3 comprises 17 residues. Trimming took 4 bases from V and 2 from J; bases not matched to a gene: 10. Germline CDR1 reads LGHNA; CDR2 reads YNFKEQ. CDR3 DNA: TGTGCCAGCAGCCCATCTAGCGGGGGCCGAGGGCAAGAGACCCAGTACTTC. Protein sequence: CASSPSSGGRGQETQYF.

The chain recombines TRBV5-6 with TRBJ1-1; D is undetermined. V was clipped by 3 bases and J by 0 bases, with 9 bases between them. The length of the CDR3 is 14 residues. Germline V gives CDR1 SGHDT, CDR2 YYEEEE. The CDR3 is CASSSRLMNTEAFF. The CDR3 coding sequence is TGTGCCAGCAGCTCGAGACTCATGAACACTGAAGCTTTCTTT.

This clone was counted only a few times. V is TRBV5-6 and J is TRBJ2-7, with D perhaps TRBD2 (5 bases). CDR1 and CDR2 (germline): SGHDT, YYEEEE. The CDR3 contains 13 residues. V lost 0 bases and J 8 bases, leaving 12 bases between the germline ends. The CDR3 bases are TGTGCCAGCAGCTTGGTTGCGGGCTATCAGCAGTACGTC. The encoded protein is CASSLVAGYQQYV.

The sample holds one count of this clone. The chain recombines TRBV4-1 with TRBJ2-1, with TRBD2 matching 9 bases. The CDR3 length is 16 residues. Trimming took 0 bases from V and 8 from J; bases not matched to a gene: 8. The germline gives CDR1 MGHRA, CDR2 YSYEKL. The CDR3 DNA is TGCGCCAGCAGCCAAGATCGGGCGGGGGGGCTCGATGAGCAGTTCTTC. Translated: CASSQDRAGGLDEQFF.

This chain joins TRBV4-1 and TRBJ2-2; the match to TRBD1 covers 10 bases. CDR3 size: 15 residues. V was clipped by 4 bases and J by 3 bases; unmatched bases: 2. Germline V lookup: CDR1 MGHRA, CDR2 YSYEKL. CDR3 coding DNA: TGCGCCAGCAGCCGAGGACAGGGGGACACCGGGGAGCTGTTTTTT. As protein: CASSRGQGDTGELFF.

The V gene is TRBV27, the J gene TRBJ2-1; D is unresolved. CDR1 MNHEY and CDR2 SMNVEV come from the germline V gene (reference sequence). This CDR3 contains 13 residues. V lost 6 bases and J lost 3, with 9 bases in between. The CDR3 DNA is TGTGCCAGCAGCACCACGGGCTACAATGAGCAGTTCTTC. As protein: CASSTTGYNEQFF.

J is TRBJ2-1 and V is TRBV19, with D maybe TRBD2 (5 bases). The germline V gene has CDR1 LNHDA and CDR2 SQIVND (reference sequence). V dropped 5 bases and J dropped 9 bases, with 14 bases sitting between them. The CDR3 spans 13 residues. Here the CDR3 DNA reads TGTGCCAGTAGTCTAGCTGAGAGGAGTGAGCAGTTCTTC. Protein sequence: CASSLAERSEQFF.

The chain uses TRBV7-9 and TRBJ1-1; 7 positions match TRBD1. V lost 5 bases to trimming and J lost 5 bases; unmatched junction nucleotides: 11. This CDR3 is 15 amino acids long. Germline V gives CDR1 SEHNR, CDR2 FQNEAQ (reference sequence). Written as DNA, the CDR3 is TGTGCCAGCAGCACCCTACAGGGGCCGGGGACTGAAGCTTTCTTT. This translates into CASSTLQGPGTEAFF.